What follows are 15 T cell receptor beta chains derived from one specimen sequenced in a study of cytomegalovirus exposure and HLA in healthy donors. 60 Vbeta and 13 Jbeta primers were used in PCR. The assay was immunoSEQ multiplex PCR, and TCRdb's table has in-frame clones only and misses some. The sample holds some 200,000 clones, almost 85% seen once. Sequenced material: PBMCs. These TCRs come from a woman in her thirties or forties in good health and CMV-seronegative.

This CDR3 is CASSQVLAGGPNEQFF. Here the CDR3 DNA reads TGCGCCAGCAGCCAAGTACTAGCGGGGGGGCCGAATGAGCAGTTCTTC. The chain is built from TRBV4-3 and TRBJ2-1; TRBD2 matches at 13 bases. V lost 1 base, J lost 7 bases, and 4 bases stayed unmatched. The CDR3 extends over 16 amino acids. Germline V gene sequence: CDR1 LGHNA, CDR2 YSLEER.

Turning to this clone: Given the absence of the conserved phenylalanine or tryptophan at the CDR3 end, a read error is likely. Because the CDR3's place on the DNA is in doubt, the DNA is left out and the CDR3 is given as listed by TCRdb. The V and J genes are TRBV20-1 and TRBJ2-4; the table calls TRBD2, which could not be checked here. From germline, CDR1 is DFQATT and CDR2 SNEGSKA (reference sequence). The CDR3 extends over 11 residues, inclusive of both ends. CDR3 loop: CSARDGSLPLL.

This clone came up once. The chain carries TRBV6-6 and TRBJ1-3, with 8 bases that match TRBD1. The germline V gene encodes CDR1 MNHNY and CDR2 SVGAGI (reference sequence). The CDR3 runs to 16 residues. With V trimmed by 5 bases and J by 1 base, 7 bases remained unmatched. The CDR3 DNA is TGTGCCAGCAGTACCGGACAGGGCTTTTCTGGAAACACCATATATTTT. Protein sequence: CASSTGQGFSGNTIYF.

This clone has just one count. For the CDR3, the DNA is TGTGCCAGCAGGCGAGACAGGGGGCCGAACATTCAGTACTTC. It translates to CASRRDRGPNIQYF. V is TRBV28 and J is TRBJ2-4; 10 bases align to TRBD1. The ends lost 6 bases at V and 7 bases at J; junction bases unmatched: 6. The CDR3 extends over 14 amino acids. Germline CDR1 is MDHEN and CDR2 is SYDVKM.

The chain couples TRBV2 to TRBJ2-7, with D possibly TRBD2 on 5 matching bases. The CDR3 has 12 amino acids. V lost 8 bases to trimming and J lost 4 bases, with 12 bases between them. CDR1 is SNHLY and CDR2 is FYNNEI in the germline V gene. The DNA for the CDR3 is TGTGCCAGCCATAGGACTCTTTACGAGCAGTACTTC. This translates into CASHRTLYEQYF.

This chain links TRBV5-1 with TRBJ1-2; TRBD1 might be the D (6 bases). The CDR3 totals 14 residues. The V gene's germline CDR1 is SGHRS and CDR2 YFSETQ. Trimming stripped 1 base from V and 2 bases from J, with 9 bases between. CDR3 residues: CASSLTGPNYGYTF. In DNA form, the CDR3 reads TGCGCCAGCAGCTTGACAGGGCCCAACTATGGCTACACCTTC.

This clone was found once. The J gene is TRBJ2-3, the V gene TRBV7-2; 7 bases map to TRBD2. The CDR3 covers 16 residues. Germline CDR1 is SGHTA and CDR2 is FQGNSA. The trim removed 2 bases at V and 5 bases at J, leaving 10 bases unmatched. CDR3 sequence (DNA): TGTGCCAGCAGCTTACGGCTAGCGGATGGGGTAGATACGCAGTATTTT. This sequence encodes CASSLRLADGVDTQYF.

A few counts support this clone. This sequence joins TRBV13 and TRBJ1-2; D gene uncertain. CDR1 and CDR2 (germline): PRHDT, FYEKMQ (reference sequence). V was cut by 3 bases and J by 7 bases, with 15 bases left in between. This CDR3 has 14 residues. The CDR3 spells CASSFRGSPRGYTF. CDR3 coding DNA: TGTGCCAGCAGCTTCCGAGGCAGCCCGCGTGGCTACACCTTC.

The CDR3 is CASSEGFRNTIYF. The DNA for the CDR3 is TGTGCCAGCAGTGAAGGTTTTAGAAACACCATATATTTT. This rearrangement joins TRBV6-1 to TRBJ1-3; D not resolved. With 1 base removed from V and 5 bases from J, the gap between germline ends came to 6 bases. Germline CDR1 and CDR2: MNHNS and SASEGT. This CDR3 has 13 residues.

The V gene is TRBV5-4, the J gene TRBJ1-1; 10 bases fit TRBD1. The CDR3 totals 14 residues. Germline lookup yields CDR1 SGHNT and CDR2 YYREEE (reference sequence). Unmatched junction bases numbered 7, after V lost 4 bases and J lost 7 bases. CDR3 nucleotides: TGTGCCAGCAGCCAGGACAGGGGGAGGATTGAAGCTTTCTTT. Its translation: CASSQDRGRIEAFF.

The chain carries TRBV9 and TRBJ2-7, with TRBD1 as a possible D gene (6 bases). The V end was cut by 10 bases, the J end by 6 bases, with 14 bases between. The V gene's germline CDR1 is SGDLS and CDR2 YYNGEE. This CDR3 has 11 amino acids. This CDR3 reads CASGEWGEQYF. The CDR3 DNA follows: TGTGCCTCAGGGGAGTGGGGCGAGCAGTACTTC.

The rearrangement links TRBV7-9 to TRBJ2-5, with 11 bases lining up with TRBD2. This CDR3 is 19 amino acids long. Germline V CDR1 and CDR2: SEHNR, FQNEAQ (reference sequence). The junction had 16 bases not matched to a gene; V was cut back by 4 bases and J by 3 bases. The chain's CDR3 is CASSSSRTGTSGLKETQYF. For the CDR3, the DNA is TGTGCCAGCAGCTCGTCGAGAACAGGGACTAGCGGACTAAAAGAGACCCAGTACTTC.

V is TRBV6-6 and J is TRBJ1-1; D might be TRBD1 (6 bases). The length of the CDR3 is 14 residues. V was shortened by 7 bases and J by 5 bases, with 17 bases between the two germline ends. Germline CDR1 and CDR2: MNHNY and SVGAGI (reference sequence). The CDR3 coding sequence is TGTGCCAGCATTTGGCAGGCCCAGGGGACTGAAGCTTTCTTT. This encodes CASIWQAQGTEAFF.

The V call is TRBV29-1, the J call TRBJ1-1; 9 bases fit TRBD1. After removal of 6 bases from V and 3 bases from J, the junction contained 8 bases not matched to a gene. The CDR3 spans 14 residues. Germline lookup yields CDR1 SQVTM and CDR2 ANQGSEA. The CDR3 protein is CSVAPGQGYTEAFF. DNA for the CDR3: TGCAGCGTCGCTCCCGGACAGGGGTACACTGAAGCTTTCTTT.

Turning to this clone: A junction end diverges from the germline sequence, so it may reflect a read error. The genes are TRBV6-5 and TRBJ1-1; D is uncertain. Germline lookup yields CDR1 MNHEY and CDR2 SVGAGI. CDR3 length equals 14 residues. The CDR3 bases are TGTGTCAGCAGCCCGCTTACACTGAACACTGAAGCTTTCTTT. Amino acids: CVSSPLTLNTEAFF.